One T cell receptor beta chain is described in this entry. V shed 1 base and J shed 0 bases, with 10 bases lying between them. CDR1 and CDR2 (germline): SGHAT, FQDESV (reference sequence). CDR3 length equals 15 residues. The entry originates in a study of patients and donors after allogeneic stem cell transplantation. Via MiXCR, TCRdb re-called the RT-PCR reads, giving one row per CDR3 protein. The sample carries approximately 160,000 distinct CDR3 sequences, around 28% recorded once. Sequencing was done on a sample of blood, either unsorted or a sorted T cell fraction (not recorded which). V is TRBV11-1 and J is TRBJ2-7; D possibly corresponds to TRBD2 (6 bases). The clonotype originates from a human donor who was either an allogeneic HSCT recipient or a stem cell or donor lymphocyte infusion donor (not recorded which). It is not recorded whose cells these are; they may come from a transplant donor. The CDR3 nucleotides read TGTGCCAGCAGCTTAGGCGGGATAAGCTCCTACGAGCAGTACTTC. Amino acid sequence: CASSLGGISSYEQYF.